The 26 T cell receptor beta chains below all came from one sample that was sequenced in a study of Graves' ophthalmopathy and Graves' hyperthyroidism. Amplification of the TCR beta CDR3 regions used RNA transcripts (as template). First-round RT-PCR relied on HTBI primers, and a second-round multiplex PCR came next. TCRdb itself ran the multiplex PCR reads through MiXCR, one entry per CDR3 protein. Of around 520,000 distinct CDR3 sequences listed, about 35% are singletons. The sample taken for sequencing was peripheral blood or thyroid tissue (not recorded which). The receptor set was obtained from an adult man with Graves' hyperthyroidism.

The chain carries TRBV5-1 and TRBJ1-2, with 9 positions matching TRBD1. Unmatched junction bases numbered 2, after V lost 2 bases and J lost 6 bases. This CDR3 has 13 amino acids. Germline V gives CDR1 SGHRS, CDR2 YFSETQ. CDR3 DNA sequence: TGCGCCAGCAGCTTACAGGGGGCGCATGGCTACACCTTC. It specifies CASSLQGAHGYTF.

This clonotype has a count of ten or more. V usage is TRBV7-3 and J usage is TRBJ2-2; D is undetermined. The length of the CDR3 is 13 residues. V was trimmed by 5 bases and J by 3 bases, leaving 7 bases between them. The V gene's germline CDR1 is SGHTA and CDR2 FQGTGA. Written as DNA, the CDR3 is TGTGCCAGCAGCCCAGGACACACCGGGGAGCTGTTTTTT. Translated, it gives CASSPGHTGELFF.

There are many counts of this clonotype. The chain uses TRBV7-2 and TRBJ2-1, with 7 nucleotides matching TRBD1. V gave up 5 bases and J gave up 6 bases; unmatched junction bases: 4. The CDR3 has 13 residues. Germline loops: CDR1 SGHTA, CDR2 FQGNSA. The CDR3 DNA reads as TGTGCCAGCAGCCCTAGACAGGGCAATGAGCAGTTCTTC. This codes for CASSPRQGNEQFF.

This clonotype was picked up many times. This sequence joins TRBV29-1 and TRBJ2-7, with 7 bases aligning to TRBD2. The trim removed 6 bases at V and 2 bases at J, leaving 4 bases unmatched. CDR1 is SQVTM and CDR2 is ANQGSEA in the germline V gene. The CDR3 is made up of 12 amino acids. This chain's CDR3 is CSVGRGAYEQYF. Written as DNA, the CDR3 is TGCAGCGTGGGCCGGGGGGCCTACGAGCAGTACTTC.

Turning to this clonotype: Being one base from a much bigger clone, this may be a read error. As DNA, the CDR3 is TGCAGCGTTGCCCTCCAGGCAGGGGGTGGCACTGAAGCTTTCTTT. Residues: CSVALQAGGGTEAFF. The chain combines TRBV29-1 with TRBJ1-1, with TRBD1 matching over 7 bases. V shed 4 bases, J shed 4 bases, and the junction held 12 bases outside the gene matches. The CDR3 runs 15 residues. The V gene's germline CDR1 is SQVTM and CDR2 ANQGSEA.

This clonotype has only one observation. The chain uses TRBV24-1 and TRBJ2-7, with 8 bases aligning to TRBD1. Germline CDR1 is KGHDR and CDR2 is SFDVKD. The CDR3 has 14 amino acids. V lost 11 bases, J lost 5 bases, and 13 bases stayed unmatched. The CDR3 bases are TGTGCCAGCTCACCACAGGGGGGTCTGAACGAGCAGTACTTC. It encodes CASSPQGGLNEQYF.

This clonotype was seen ten or more times. The chain employs TRBV2 and TRBJ1-1; D is possibly TRBD1 (5 bases). CDR1 SNHLY and CDR2 FYNNEI come from the germline V gene. The length of the CDR3 is 14 residues. The V and J ends lost 6 bases and 7 bases respectively, with 18 bases between them. In DNA form, the CDR3 reads TGTGCCAGCAGGAACCCCGACAGTAAAAGTGAAGCTTTCTTT. Translated, it gives CASRNPDSKSEAFF.

This clonotype has only a few counts. This chain uses TRBV27 with TRBJ1-2; D is ambiguous. V lost 5 bases to trimming and J lost 10 bases, with 17 bases between them. The CDR3 totals 13 residues. Germline values: CDR1 MNHEY, CDR2 SMNVEV (reference sequence). The CDR3 DNA reads TGTGCCAGCAGTCCGATTAATCCCCGGGACTACACCTTC. Its translation is CASSPINPRDYTF.

V gene TRBV12-5 combines with J gene TRBJ2-5; 13 bases map to TRBD2. The length of the CDR3 is 16 residues. Germline V gives CDR1 LGHNT, CDR2 FRNRAP. V lost 6 bases and J lost 5; bases outside the gene matches: 9. For the CDR3, the DNA is TGTGCTAGTGGGACAGGACTAGCGGGAGAGAGTGAGACCCAGTACTTC. Translating gives CASGTGLAGESETQYF. Based on the CDR3 plus reference TRBV12-5 and TRBJ2-5, the full variable domain is DARVTQTPRHKVTEMGQEVTMRCQPILGHNTVFWYRQTMMQGLELLAYFRNRAPLDDSGMPKDRFSAEMPDATLATLKIQPSEPRDSAVYFCASGTGLAGESETQYFGPGTRLLVL.

The chain recombines TRBV20-1 with TRBJ2-2; 14 positions agree with TRBD2. The germline CDR1 and CDR2 sequences are DFQATT and SNEGSKA (reference sequence). The CDR3 contains 18 residues. Losses at the gene ends were 3 bases for V and 0 bases for J; bases not matched to a gene: 6. The CDR3 region is CSARVGTSGGTNTGELFF. As DNA, the CDR3 is TGCAGTGCTAGGGTTGGGACTAGCGGGGGAACGAACACCGGGGAGCTGTTTTTT.

The chain is built from TRBV19 and TRBJ1-3; 9 bases align to TRBD1. J lost 9 bases, V lost 4 bases, and 7 bases had no gene match. Germline-derived CDR1 and CDR2 are LNHDA and SQIVND (reference sequence). CDR3 length: 14 amino acids. The CDR3 loop is CASSTDRGGGTIYF. As DNA, the CDR3 is TGTGCCAGTAGTACGGACAGGGGTGGAGGCACCATATATTTT.

This clonotype was observed a few times. A much larger clone differs by one base, so this may be a read error. Because the CDR3 is missing its conserved closing phenylalanine or tryptophan, this is likely a read error. J is TRBJ2-5 and V is TRBV6-5; TRBD1 might be the D (5 bases). Germline CDR1 and CDR2: MNHEY and SVGAGI. V was trimmed by 5 bases and J by 2 bases, leaving 9 bases between them. The CDR3 is 13 residues long. CDR3 DNA sequence: TGTGCCAGCAGTCGACAGCTTCAAGAGACCCAGTACCTC. It codes for CASSRQLQETQYL.

For this clonotype: A read error is possible here, since a much larger clone lies one base away. The J gene is TRBJ2-5, the V gene TRBV19; D is perhaps TRBD2 (6 bases). Germline CDR1 reads LNHDA; CDR2 reads SQIVND (reference sequence). The V gene lost 5 bases and the J gene lost 5 bases, with 18 bases spanning the gap. This CDR3 spans 15 amino acids. CDR3 nucleotide sequence: TGTGCCAGTAGTGCACGGGCAGGGAGGTTGGAGACCCAGTACTTC. It translates to CASSARAGRLETQYF.

About this clonotype itself: Relative to the germline gene, one junction end is altered; a read error may explain this. The rearrangement links TRBV12-3 or TRBV12-4 to TRBJ2-7, with D possibly being TRBD2 (5 bases). This CDR3 is built from 12 residues. In DNA, the CDR3 is TGTGCCAACAGTTTGGCTAGCCACGAGCAGTACTTC. It encodes CANSLASHEQYF.

J is TRBJ1-1 and V is TRBV30; D call uncertain. The germline V and J ends were trimmed by 3 bases and 1 base, with 3 bases remaining between them. The germline V gene has CDR1 GTSNPN and CDR2 SVGIG (reference sequence). CDR3 length equals 11 residues. The CDR3 DNA sequence: TGTGCCTGGAGGGCGAACACTGAAGCTTTCTTT. Protein sequence: CAWRANTEAFF.

J is TRBJ2-7 and V is TRBV19; TRBD1 is a possible D gene (5 bases). The CDR3 runs to 15 residues. CDR1 and CDR2 from the germline V gene are LNHDA and SQIVND (reference sequence). V lost 6 bases and J 9 bases, leaving 24 bases between the germline ends. The DNA for the CDR3 is TGTGCCAGTAGCCCGCAATGGGGAACCACAGGAACGCAGTACTTC. Translation: CASSPQWGTTGTQYF.

In this sample, this clonotype turned up many times. The V call is TRBV7-2, the J call TRBJ2-5, with D unclear. Trimming stripped 2 bases from V and 1 base from J, with 11 bases between. CDR1 is SGHTA and CDR2 is FQGNSA in the germline V gene. The CDR3 contains 15 residues. In DNA form, the CDR3 reads TGTGCCAGCAGCTTATTTGGCGGAACCCAAGAGACCCAGTACTTC. As protein: CASSLFGGTQETQYF.

This chain joins TRBV7-8 and TRBJ1-2; possibly TRBD1 for D (5 bases). Deletions cut 5 bases from V and 12 bases from J, with 16 bases between. CDR3 length: 12 residues. The germline CDR1 and CDR2 sequences are SGHVS and FQNEAQ. This CDR3 reads CASSTGLAGNTF. CDR3 sequence (DNA): TGTGCCAGCAGCACGGGACTAGCGGGAAACACCTTC.

V usage is TRBV6-5 and J usage is TRBJ1-5; D remains unclear. Germline-derived CDR1 and CDR2 are MNHEY and SVGAGI. This CDR3 is built from 13 residues. Trimming took 3 bases from V and 8 from J, leaving 11 bases between them. The CDR3, as DNA: TGTGCCAGCAGTTATTATTCAGGAGAGCCCCAGCATTTT. It encodes CASSYYSGEPQHF.

This sequence joins TRBV15 and TRBJ2-3; D unresolved. The CDR3 is 14 residues long. V was pared by 2 bases and J by 2 bases, with 8 bases between. Germline assignment: CDR1 LNHNV and CDR2 YYDKDF (reference sequence). CDR3 nucleotides: TGTGCCACCAGCAGACCCCACAACACAGATACGCAGTATTTT. Translation: CATSRPHNTDTQYF. The full variable domain, completed using reference TRBV15 and TRBJ2-3, is DAMVIQNPRYQVTQFGKPVTLSCSQTLNHNVMYWYQQKSSQAPKLLFHYYDKDFNNEADTPDNFQSRRPNTSFCFLDIRSPGLGDTAMYLCATSRPHNTDTQYFGPGTRLTVL.

The chain uses TRBV9 and TRBJ2-3, with 9 bases that match TRBD2. The CDR3 runs 16 residues. CDR1 SGDLS and CDR2 YYNGEE come from the germline V gene. V was clipped by 3 bases and J by 0 bases; unmatched bases: 5. CDR3 residues: CASSGERGESTDTQYF. CDR3 nucleotides: TGTGCCAGCAGCGGAGAGCGGGGGGAGAGCACAGATACGCAGTATTTT.

This clonotype has at least ten counts. The chain carries TRBV27 and TRBJ1-1, with unresolved D. Deletions cut 8 bases from V and 4 bases from J, with 14 bases between. The CDR3 is 13 amino acids. The V gene's germline CDR1 is MNHEY and CDR2 SMNVEV (reference sequence). In nucleotides, the CDR3 is TGTGCCAGCCGGAGGTATCTCGGCACTGAAGCTTTCTTT. Translating gives CASRRYLGTEAFF.

V gene TRBV20-1 combines with J gene TRBJ2-2; possible D gene TRBD2, 5 bases. V lost 0 bases and J lost 4, with 12 bases in between. The CDR3 sequence is 15 residues long. Germline V gene lookup returns CDR1 DFQATT and CDR2 SNEGSKA (reference sequence). CDR3 coding DNA: TGCAGTGCTAGAGATGGAGGCTCCTCCACCGGGGAGCTGTTTTTT. It yields the protein CSARDGGSSTGELFF.

This clonotype came up a few times. This sequence joins TRBV30 and TRBJ1-6; D perhaps matches TRBD1 (5 bases). The CDR3 contains 14 residues. Trimming removed 1 base from V and 9 bases from J, with 13 bases in between. CDR1 is GTSNPN, CDR2 SVGIG, per germline (reference sequence). The CDR3 DNA sequence: TGTGCCTGGAGTGGAAGGACACAAGTTTCACCCCTCCACTTT. Protein: CAWSGRTQVSPLHF. Full variable domain (outside the CDR3, taken from reference TRBV30 and TRBJ1-6): SQTIHQWPATLVQPVGSPLSLECTVEGTSNPNLYWYRQAAGRGLQLLFYSVGIGQISSEVPQNLSASRPQDRQFILSSKKLLLSDSGFYLCAWSGRTQVSPLHFGNGTRLTVT.

This chain joins TRBV19 and TRBJ2-7; 10 bases are shared with TRBD1. The CDR3 extends over 14 amino acids. Germline values: CDR1 LNHDA, CDR2 SQIVND (reference sequence). Trimming removed 8 bases from V and 7 bases from J; junction bases left unmatched: 11. The CDR3 bases are TGTGCCAGTGGCCTCGGGACAGGGGTTTGGGAGCAGTACTTC. It is translated as CASGLGTGVWEQYF. The full variable domain, its missing parts supplied by reference TRBV19 and TRBJ2-7, is DGGITQSPKYLFRKEGQNVTLSCEQNLNHDAMYWYRQDPGQGLRLIYYSQIVNDFQKGDIAEGYSVSREKKESFPLTVTSAQKNPTAFYLCASGLGTGVWEQYFGPGTRLTVT.

There are many counts of this clonotype. The CDR3 nucleotides read TGCAGCGTTAGTTTTATGGGAATCGAGCAGTACTTC. This encodes CSVSFMGIEQYF. This chain links TRBV29-1 with TRBJ2-7; D unresolved. The germline V gene encodes CDR1 SQVTM and CDR2 ANQGSEA. Trimming pared 5 bases from V and 6 bases from J, leaving 14 bases between. The CDR3 length is 12 residues.